The clone carrying this T cell receptor beta chain occurred a few times. Antigen unknown. Other DNA sequences within the sample encode an identical CDR3. This sample stems from a study of T cells in localized non-small cell lung cancer. Points from the study as a whole: Without multi-region sequencing, intratumor heterogeneity could not be excluded. Uninvolved adjacent lung had the highest recorded T cell clonality, with tumor below it. Paired adjacent lung recovered a median about 60 of the top 100 tumor clones.

The data were produced by immunoSEQ multiplex PCR, yet TCRdb's version contains in-frame clones alone and is incomplete. The sample consists of tens of thousands of clones, approximately 88% of them appearing once. The germline V and J ends were trimmed by 6 bases and 2 bases, with 13 bases remaining between them. Germline lookup yields CDR1 MDHEN and CDR2 SYDVKM. This CDR3 has 14 residues. The chain employs TRBV28 and TRBJ1-2; D is ambiguous. Sequenced here: peripheral blood, sampled before any cancer treatment. This clonotype was sampled from a male donor aged 60 or over with stage I lung adenocarcinoma. The CDR3 DNA sequence: TGTGCCAGCAGCCTAGATGGAGGAAACTATGGCTACACCTTC. This translates into CASSLDGGNYGYTF.